These 21 T cell receptor beta chains were sequenced from one sample in a study of T cell responses to AZD1222 COVID-19 vaccine. The assay was immunoSEQ multiplex PCR, and TCRdb's table has in-frame clones only and misses some. Of 150,000 to 200,000 clones listed, about 90% are singletons. The sample in question was peripheral blood, obtained on day 0 of AZD1222 vaccination. The receptors here all came from an adult in good health.

The chain has TRBV24-1 and TRBJ2-1, with TRBD2 matching 8 bases. V trimming: 3 bases; J trimming: 8 bases; junction bases outside the gene matches: 5. Germline V gene sequence: CDR1 KGHDR, CDR2 SFDVKD. The CDR3 consists of 14 residues. DNA of the CDR3: TGTGCCACCAGTGATAGCGGGAGCAACTATGAGCAGTTCTTC. Its protein product is CATSDSGSNYEQFF.

The chain has TRBV29-1 and TRBJ2-7; perhaps TRBD1 as D (7 bases). V shed 6 bases and J shed 6 bases, with 15 bases lying between them. CDR1 is SQVTM, CDR2 ANQGSEA, per germline. CDR3 length: 12 residues. DNA of the CDR3: TGCAGCGTCGTCCGACAGGGAGGCGAGCAGTACTTC. Its translation is CSVVRQGGEQYF.

CDR3 sequence reads: CASSFRQGTGYTF. The CDR3 nucleotides read TGTGCCAGCAGCTTCCGACAGGGGACCGGCTACACCTTC. The rearrangement joins TRBV5-8 to TRBJ1-2, with 8 bases fitting TRBD1. Germline V lookup: CDR1 SGHTS, CDR2 YDEGEE. After removal of 2 bases from V and 8 bases from J, the junction contained 5 bases not matched to a gene. This CDR3 is built from 13 residues.

This rearrangement joins TRBV5-1 to TRBJ2-7; 8 bases agree with TRBD2. Germline trimming cut 0 bases from V and 3 bases from J; bases unmatched to any gene: 2. The CDR3 runs 14 residues. CDR1 and CDR2 from the germline V gene are SGHRS and YFSETQ. The CDR3 reads CASSLAGGLYEQYF. The CDR3 region has the DNA TGCGCCAGCAGCTTGGCGGGGGGGCTCTACGAGCAGTACTTC.

This chain joins TRBV25-1 and TRBJ2-7; TRBD2 matches 8 bases. Germline assignment: CDR1 MGHDK and CDR2 SYGVNS. J was trimmed by 2 bases and V by 4 bases; bases with no gene match: 7. This CDR3 has 15 residues. In DNA, the CDR3 is TGTGCCAGCAGTGTGAGGGGGGGACTAGCCTACGAGCAGTACTTC. Translating it yields CASSVRGGLAYEQYF.

The gene calls are TRBV2 and TRBJ1-1; perhaps TRBD1 as D (6 bases). This CDR3 has 12 amino acids. The V and J ends lost 6 bases and 11 bases respectively, with 16 bases between them. Germline-derived CDR1 and CDR2 are SNHLY and FYNNEI. The chain's CDR3 is CASRKGTQEAFF. CDR3 bases: TGTGCCAGCAGGAAGGGGACACAGGAGGCTTTCTTT.

The V gene is TRBV7-8, the J gene TRBJ2-5, with 8 bases lining up with TRBD1. This CDR3 region has 15 residues. Germline lookup yields CDR1 SGHVS and CDR2 FQNEAQ. Trimming removed 5 bases from V and 3 bases from J; junction bases left unmatched: 8. DNA for the CDR3: TGTGCCAGCAGCGCTGCATACAGGGGGAAAGAGACCCAGTACTTC. Residues: CASSAAYRGKETQYF.

This clone was detected only once. Other nucleotide sequences from this sample produce the same CDR3. V usage is TRBV27 and J usage is TRBJ1-4; D gene uncertain. CDR1 MNHEY and CDR2 SMNVEV come from the germline V gene (reference sequence). V lost 0 bases and J 7 bases, leaving 12 bases between the germline ends. The CDR3 extends over 15 amino acids. The CDR3 DNA reads as TGTGCCAGCAGTTTATCGGGCACGTGGGGTGAAAAACTGTTTTTT. It encodes CASSLSGTWGEKLFF.

This clone was recorded once. This CDR3 reads CTPGGLAGGQHTYEQYF. DNA for the CDR3: TGCACCCCGGGGGGACTAGCGGGAGGGCAACACACCTACGAGCAGTACTTC. This chain connects TRBV29-1 to TRBJ2-7; 16 positions match TRBD2. CDR3 length: 17 residues. Germline-derived CDR1 and CDR2 are SQVTM and ANQGSEA.

This chain links TRBV29-1 with TRBJ1-2, with D unresolved. Trimming removed 3 bases from V and 4 bases from J, with 9 bases in between. The CDR3 length is 12 residues. CDR1 SQVTM and CDR2 ANQGSEA come from the germline V gene. In DNA, the CDR3 is TGCAGCGTTGAGAAGGGCCGCTATGGCTACACCTTC. Translation: CSVEKGRYGYTF.

V and J are TRBV19 and TRBJ1-2; D is ambiguous. The CDR3 is 14 amino acids. The germline V gene encodes CDR1 LNHDA and CDR2 SQIVND (reference sequence). V lost 7 bases and J lost 8, with 20 bases in between. Here the CDR3 DNA reads TGTGCCAGTACCCTGACCCTTCTTTGGGAGGGCTACACCTTC. Its protein product is CASTLTLLWEGYTF. Variable domain in full (rest from reference TRBV19 and TRBJ1-2): DGGITQSPKYLFRKEGQNVTLSCEQNLNHDAMYWYRQDPGQGLRLIYYSQIVNDFQKGDIAEGYSVSREKKESFPLTVTSAQKNPTAFYLCASTLTLLWEGYTFGSGTRLTVV.

V and J are TRBV7-2 and TRBJ1-1; 8 bases match TRBD1. The CDR3 loop spans 15 amino acids. V lost 7 bases to trimming and J lost 6 bases; unmatched junction nucleotides: 13. The V gene's germline CDR1 is SGHTA and CDR2 FQGNSA. The DNA of the CDR3 is TGTGCCAGCAAAGCTCCATGGACAGGGAGCGCTGAAGCTTTCTTT. This sequence encodes CASKAPWTGSAEAFF.

The gene calls are TRBV4-2 and TRBJ2-1, with D unclear. V lost 4 bases and J 0 bases, leaving 16 bases between the germline ends. Germline values: CDR1 LGHNA, CDR2 YNFKEQ. CDR3 length: 17 residues. The CDR3 is CASSPESDWSSYNEQFF. CDR3 in DNA: TGTGCCAGCAGCCCGGAATCCGACTGGAGCTCCTACAATGAGCAGTTCTTC.

The chain recombines TRBV7-9 with TRBJ1-1; perhaps TRBD1 as D (5 bases). V lost 3 bases and J lost 5, with 13 bases in between. Germline CDR1 and CDR2: SEHNR and FQNEAQ (reference sequence). The CDR3 sequence is 14 residues long. CDR3 sequence: CASSLRAGRTEAFF. The CDR3 region has the DNA TGTGCCAGCAGCTTGAGGGCAGGGCGGACTGAAGCTTTCTTT.

The chain links TRBV28 to TRBJ1-2; TRBD1 agrees at 9 bases. Trimming removed 6 bases from V and 5 bases from J; junction bases left unmatched: 4. Germline V gene data show CDR1 as MDHEN and CDR2 as SYDVKM. The CDR3 loop spans 13 amino acids. CDR3 bases: TGTGCCAGCAGCTCGGGACAGGGATATGGCTACACCTTC. Its protein is CASSSGQGYGYTF.

The chain recombines TRBV13 with TRBJ2-2, with 12 bases identical to TRBD2. The trim removed 5 bases at V and 7 bases at J, leaving 11 bases unmatched. Germline CDR1 PRHDT, CDR2 FYEKMQ (reference sequence). CDR3 length: 17 amino acids. Here the CDR3 reads CASSPSTTSGGYGELFF. In nucleotides, the CDR3 is TGTGCCAGCAGCCCATCAACTACTAGCGGGGGGTACGGGGAGCTGTTTTTT.

Note on this clone: One end of the junction fails to match germline, which may point to a read error. V gene TRBV7-7 combines with J gene TRBJ2-3; D gene uncertain. The CDR3 sequence is 15 residues long. CDR1 SSHAT and CDR2 FNYEAQ come from the germline V gene (reference sequence). The CDR3 loop is CASSLSPLTTDTQYF. CDR3 coding DNA: TGTGCTAGCAGTCTTAGTCCCCTCACTACAGATACGCAGTATTTT.

The rearrangement links TRBV6-5 to TRBJ1-1; a weak D match, TRBD1 (5 bases). The CDR3 is 13 residues long. Trimming pared 6 bases from V and 4 bases from J, leaving 12 bases between. CDR1 is MNHEY and CDR2 is SVGAGI in the germline V gene. The CDR3 is CASSPREVTEAFF. CDR3 nucleotides: TGTGCCAGCAGCCCCAGGGAGGTCACTGAAGCTTTCTTT.

The gene calls are TRBV28 and TRBJ2-7; perhaps TRBD2 as D (5 bases). The CDR3 length is 14 residues. The V gene lost 7 bases and the J gene lost 3 bases, with 16 bases spanning the gap. Germline CDR1 MDHEN, CDR2 SYDVKM. CDR3 amino acids: CASTVGGRDYEQYF. CDR3 DNA: TGTGCCAGCACCGTAGGAGGTAGGGACTACGAGCAGTACTTC.

The V gene is TRBV6-5, the J gene TRBJ1-2, with D perhaps TRBD1 (5 bases). Germline V gene sequence: CDR1 MNHEY, CDR2 SVGAGI. CDR3 size: 12 residues. The V end lost 8 bases, the J end lost 4 bases, and 11 bases lay between the germline ends. This CDR3 is CASRDSSYGYTF. The DNA for the CDR3 is TGTGCCAGCCGAGACAGCTCCTATGGCTACACCTTC.

The genes are TRBV10-3 and TRBJ2-3, with unresolved D. The V end was cut by 10 bases, the J end by 4 bases, with 18 bases between. The CDR3 has 14 residues. In germline, CDR1 is ENHRY, CDR2 SYGVKD. This chain's CDR3 is CATQGPSNPDTQYF. Here the CDR3 DNA reads TGTGCCACCCAAGGACCCTCCAACCCAGATACGCAGTATTTT.